This T cell receptor beta chain was documented in a study of cytomegalovirus exposure and HLA in healthy donors. With 0 bases clipped from V and 4 bases from J, the junction kept 4 bases outside the gene matches. This CDR3 has 15 residues. Germline V CDR1 and CDR2: MNHNS, SASEGT. This PCR relied on a set of 60 Vbeta primers and 13 Jbeta primers. Profiled with immunoSEQ multiplex PCR; TCRdb holds only in-frame clones, not every one. The sample lists under 150,000 clones; over 60% were seen once. When sampled, the donors appeared nominally healthy, though they likely had unrecorded immune exposures. Sequences were obtained from PBMCs. The V and J genes are TRBV6-1 and TRBJ2-5; the match to TRBD2 covers 8 bases. The TCR was taken from a man aged 18-30 years in good health and CMV-seropositive. The CDR3 reads CASSEADGGGETQYF. In DNA form, the CDR3 reads TGTGCCAGCAGTGAAGCGGACGGGGGGGGAGAGACCCAGTACTTC.